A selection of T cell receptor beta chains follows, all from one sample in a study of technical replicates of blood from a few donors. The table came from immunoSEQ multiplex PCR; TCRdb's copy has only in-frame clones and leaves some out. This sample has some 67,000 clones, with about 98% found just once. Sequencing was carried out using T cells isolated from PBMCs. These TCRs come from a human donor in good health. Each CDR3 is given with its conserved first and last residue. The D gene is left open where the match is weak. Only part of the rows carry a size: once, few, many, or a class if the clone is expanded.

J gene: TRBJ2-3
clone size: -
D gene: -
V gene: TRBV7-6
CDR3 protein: CASSLYTDTQYF
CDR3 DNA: TGTGCCAGCAGCTTATACACAGATACGCAGTATTTT

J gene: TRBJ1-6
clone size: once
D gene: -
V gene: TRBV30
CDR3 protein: CAWSVGQGYSPLHF
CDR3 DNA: TGTGCCTGGAGTGTAGGGCAGGGCTACTCACCCCTCCACTTT

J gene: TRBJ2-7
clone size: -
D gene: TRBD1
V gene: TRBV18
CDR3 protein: CASSVSRTGGSYEQYF
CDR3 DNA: TGTGCCAGCTCAGTATCCAGGACAGGGGGCTCCTACGAGCAGTACTTC

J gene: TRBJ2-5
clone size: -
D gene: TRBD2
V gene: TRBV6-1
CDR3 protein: CASSSAGGPGQTQYF
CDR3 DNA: TGTGCCAGCAGTTCAGCGGGAGGCCCAGGGCAGACCCAGTACTTC

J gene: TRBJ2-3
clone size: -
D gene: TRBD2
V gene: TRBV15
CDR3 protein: CATSRDHRGGRTDTQYF
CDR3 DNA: TGTGCCACCAGCAGAGACCACCGGGGAGGGCGCACAGATACGCAGTATTTT

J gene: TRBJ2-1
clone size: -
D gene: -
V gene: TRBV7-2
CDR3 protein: CASSLDLGPFEQFF
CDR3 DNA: TGTGCCAGCAGCTTAGATTTGGGCCCGTTTGAGCAGTTCTTC

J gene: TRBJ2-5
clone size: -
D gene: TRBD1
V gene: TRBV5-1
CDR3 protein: CASSLGTGDIFWETQYF
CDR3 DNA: TGCGCCAGCAGCCTCGGGACAGGGGATATCTTTTGGGAGACCCAGTACTTC

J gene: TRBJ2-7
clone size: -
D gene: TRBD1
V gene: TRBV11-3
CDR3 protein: CASSLTASTGNEQYF
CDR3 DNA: TGTGCCAGCAGCTTAACTGCTTCGACAGGGAACGAGCAGTACTTC

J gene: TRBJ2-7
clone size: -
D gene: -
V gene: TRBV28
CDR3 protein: CASSLSSTGYYEQYF
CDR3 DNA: TGTGCCAGCAGTTTATCGAGCACAGGGTACTACGAGCAGTACTTC

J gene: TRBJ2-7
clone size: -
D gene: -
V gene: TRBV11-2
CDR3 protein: CASSSRFGLGDRYEQYF
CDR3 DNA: TGTGCCAGCAGCTCCCGGTTTGGGTTGGGAGACCGCTACGAGCAGTACTTC

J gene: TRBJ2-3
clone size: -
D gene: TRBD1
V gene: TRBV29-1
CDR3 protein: CSVDIETGGTDTQYF
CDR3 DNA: TGCAGCGTTGATATAGAGACAGGGGGCACAGATACGCAGTATTTT

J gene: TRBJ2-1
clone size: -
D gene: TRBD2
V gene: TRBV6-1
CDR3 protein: CASSERRGEQNEQFF
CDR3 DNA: TGTGCCAGCAGTGAACGGCGGGGGGAACAGAATGAGCAGTTCTTC

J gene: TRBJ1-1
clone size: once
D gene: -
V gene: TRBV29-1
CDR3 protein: CSVGAGVGNTEAFF
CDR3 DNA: TGCAGCGTTGGGGCAGGGGTAGGGAACACTGAAGCTTTCTTT

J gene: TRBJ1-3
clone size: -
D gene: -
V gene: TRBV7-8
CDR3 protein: CASSPGANGNTIYF
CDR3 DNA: TGTGCCAGCAGCCCAGGGGCTAATGGAAACACCATATATTTT

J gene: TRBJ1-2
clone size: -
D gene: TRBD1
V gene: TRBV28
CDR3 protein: CASRVDRGRYGYTF
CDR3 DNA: TGTGCCAGCAGGGTTGACAGGGGAAGGTATGGCTACACCTTC

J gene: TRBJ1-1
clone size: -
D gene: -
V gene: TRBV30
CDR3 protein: CAWGLAGAVTEAFF
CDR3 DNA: TGTGCCTGGGGCTTGGCAGGGGCCGTCACTGAAGCTTTCTTT

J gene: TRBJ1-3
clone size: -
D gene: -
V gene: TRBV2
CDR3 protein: CATQGYGNTIYF
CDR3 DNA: TGTGCCACCCAGGGATACGGAAACACCATATATTTT

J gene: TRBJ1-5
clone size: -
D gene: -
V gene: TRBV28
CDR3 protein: CASRTGWSNQPQHF
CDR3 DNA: TGTGCCAGCAGGACAGGTTGGAGCAATCAGCCCCAGCATTTT

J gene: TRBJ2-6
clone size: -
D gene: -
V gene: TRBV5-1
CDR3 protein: CASSFSSGANVLTF
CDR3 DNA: TGCGCCAGCAGCTTTAGCTCTGGGGCCAACGTCCTGACTTTC

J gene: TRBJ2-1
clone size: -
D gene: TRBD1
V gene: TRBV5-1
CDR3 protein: CASSSGQGGNEQFF
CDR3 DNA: TGCGCCAGCAGCTCGGGACAGGGAGGCAATGAGCAGTTCTTC

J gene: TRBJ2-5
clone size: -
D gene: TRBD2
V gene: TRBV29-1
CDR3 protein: CSVFSGNQETQYF
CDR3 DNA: TGCAGCGTTTTTAGCGGGAACCAAGAGACCCAGTACTTC

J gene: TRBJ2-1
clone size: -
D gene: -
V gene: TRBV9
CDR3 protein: CASSVDSYHNEQFF
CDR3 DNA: TGTGCCAGCAGCGTGGACAGTTACCACAATGAGCAGTTCTTC

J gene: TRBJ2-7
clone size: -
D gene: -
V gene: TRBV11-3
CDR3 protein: CASSLLQGLSYEQYF
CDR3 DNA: TGTGCCAGCAGCTTATTACAGGGTTTATCCTACGAGCAGTACTTC

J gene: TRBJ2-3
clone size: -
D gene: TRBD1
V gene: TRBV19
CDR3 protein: CASRDRGTDTQYF
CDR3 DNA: TGTGCCAGCCGGGACAGGGGGACAGATACGCAGTATTTT

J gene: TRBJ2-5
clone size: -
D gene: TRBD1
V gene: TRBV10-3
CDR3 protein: CAISEDRGYETQYF
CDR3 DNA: TGTGCCATCAGTGAAGACAGGGGATACGAGACCCAGTACTTC

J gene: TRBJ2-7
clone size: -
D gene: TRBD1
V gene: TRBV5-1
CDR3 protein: CASSSGTGPYEQYF
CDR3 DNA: TGCGCCAGCAGTTCCGGGACAGGACCCTACGAGCAGTACTTC

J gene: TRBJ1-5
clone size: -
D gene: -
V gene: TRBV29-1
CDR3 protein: CSVEVGRGQPQHF
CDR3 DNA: TGCAGCGTTGAGGTGGGGCGGGGTCAGCCCCAGCATTTT

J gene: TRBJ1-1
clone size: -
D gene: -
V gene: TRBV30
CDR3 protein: CAWRPEANTEAFF
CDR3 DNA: TGTGCCTGGAGGCCCGAAGCGAACACTGAAGCTTTCTTT

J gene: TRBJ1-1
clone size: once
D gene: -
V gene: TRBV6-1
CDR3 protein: CAAVGLMNTEAFF
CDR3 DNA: TGTGCCGCGGTCGGACTCATGAACACTGAAGCTTTCTTT

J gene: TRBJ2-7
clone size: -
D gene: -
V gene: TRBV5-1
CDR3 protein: CASSLQQGSYEQYF
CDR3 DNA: TGCGCCAGCAGCTTACAACAGGGCTCCTACGAGCAGTACTTC

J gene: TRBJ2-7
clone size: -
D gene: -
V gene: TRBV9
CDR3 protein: CASSAGTLSYEQYF
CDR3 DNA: TGTGCCAGCAGCGCGGGGACTCTCTCCTACGAGCAGTACTTC

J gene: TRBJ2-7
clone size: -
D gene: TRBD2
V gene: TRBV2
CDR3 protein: CASSEGTSGDYEQYF
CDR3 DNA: TGTGCCAGCAGTGAAGGGACTAGCGGGGACTACGAGCAGTACTTC

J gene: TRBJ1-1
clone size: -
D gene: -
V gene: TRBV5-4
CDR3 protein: CASSQNRETFF
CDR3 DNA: TGTGCCAGCAGCCAAAACAGGGAAACTTTCTTT

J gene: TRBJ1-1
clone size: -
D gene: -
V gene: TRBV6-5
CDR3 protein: CASSPDSNTEAFF
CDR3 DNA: TGTGCCAGCAGCCCTGACAGTAACACTGAAGCTTTCTTT

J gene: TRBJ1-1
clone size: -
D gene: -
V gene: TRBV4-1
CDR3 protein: CASSQADTEAFF
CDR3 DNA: TGCGCCAGCAGCCAAGCTGACACTGAAGCTTTCTTT

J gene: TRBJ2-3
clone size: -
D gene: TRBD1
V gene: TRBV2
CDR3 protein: CASSEGQGPDTQYF
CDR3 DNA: TGTGCCAGCAGTGAAGGACAGGGGCCAGATACGCAGTATTTT

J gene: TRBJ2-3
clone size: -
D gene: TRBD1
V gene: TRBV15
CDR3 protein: CATSQTGAGTDTQYF
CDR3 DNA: TGTGCCACCAGCCAAACAGGGGCCGGCACAGATACGCAGTATTTT

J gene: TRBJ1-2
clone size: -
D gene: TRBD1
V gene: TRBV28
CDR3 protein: CASSRSTTGEGGYTF
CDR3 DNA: TGTGCCAGCAGTCGATCCACAACAGGGGAAGGCGGCTACACCTTC

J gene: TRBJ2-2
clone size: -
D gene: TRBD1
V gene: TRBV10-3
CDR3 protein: CASRGQGNTGELFF
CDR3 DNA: TGTGCCTCCAGGGGACAGGGGAACACCGGGGAGCTGTTTTTT

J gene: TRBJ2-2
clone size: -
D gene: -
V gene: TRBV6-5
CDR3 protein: CASSLLGELFF
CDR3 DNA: TGTGCCAGCAGCCTCCTCGGGGAGCTGTTTTTT

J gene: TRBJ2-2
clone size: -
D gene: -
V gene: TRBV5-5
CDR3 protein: CASSLDHGELFF
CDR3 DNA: TGTGCCAGCAGCTTGGATCACGGGGAGCTGTTTTTT

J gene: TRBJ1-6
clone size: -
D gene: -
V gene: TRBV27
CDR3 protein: CASSPRGRSPYNSPLHF
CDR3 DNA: TGTGCCAGCAGTCCCCGAGGCCGGTCGCCCTATAATTCACCCCTCCACTTT

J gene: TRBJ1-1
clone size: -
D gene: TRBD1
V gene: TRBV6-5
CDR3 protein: CASSYGLQGVFTEAFF
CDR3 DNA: TGTGCCAGCAGTTACGGTTTACAGGGGGTGTTCACTGAAGCTTTCTTT

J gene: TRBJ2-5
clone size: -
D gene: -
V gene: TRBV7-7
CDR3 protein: CASSYQVRETQYF
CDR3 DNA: TGTGCTAGCAGCTACCAGGTTCGAGAGACCCAGTACTTC

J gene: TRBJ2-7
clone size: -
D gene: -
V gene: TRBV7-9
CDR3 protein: CASSPGPSYEQYF
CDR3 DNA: TGTGCCAGCAGCCCGGGTCCAAGCTACGAGCAGTACTTC

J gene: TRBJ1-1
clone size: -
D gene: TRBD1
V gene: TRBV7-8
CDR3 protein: CASSATGLNTEAFF
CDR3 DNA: TGTGCCAGCAGCGCGACAGGGCTGAACACTGAAGCTTTCTTT

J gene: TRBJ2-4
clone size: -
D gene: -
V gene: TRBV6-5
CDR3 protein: CASRRTAENIQYF
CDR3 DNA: TGTGCCAGCAGGCGGACAGCCGAAAACATTCAGTACTTC

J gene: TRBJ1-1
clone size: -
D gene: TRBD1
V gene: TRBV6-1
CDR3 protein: CASSGGGTGNTEAFF
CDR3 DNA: TGTGCCAGCAGCGGTGGGGGGACAGGAAACACTGAAGCTTTCTTT

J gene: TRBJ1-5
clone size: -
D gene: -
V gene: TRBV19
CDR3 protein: CASNGGAGNQPQHF
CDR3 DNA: TGTGCCAGTAACGGGGGGGCGGGAAATCAGCCCCAGCATTTT

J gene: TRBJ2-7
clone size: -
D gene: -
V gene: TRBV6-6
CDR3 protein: CASSHQPTGVTYEQYF
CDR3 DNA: TGTGCCAGCAGTCACCAACCCACGGGAGTAACCTACGAGCAGTACTTC

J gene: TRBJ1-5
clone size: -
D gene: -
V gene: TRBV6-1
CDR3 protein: CASSEERYSNQPQHF
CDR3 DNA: TGTGCCAGCAGTGAAGAGAGATATAGCAATCAGCCCCAGCATTTT

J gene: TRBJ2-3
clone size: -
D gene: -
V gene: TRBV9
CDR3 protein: CASSPGLAISTDTQYF
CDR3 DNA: TGTGCCAGCTCCCCCGGGCTAGCGATAAGCACAGATACGCAGTATTTT

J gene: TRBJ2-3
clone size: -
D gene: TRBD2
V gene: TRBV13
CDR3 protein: CASSPLTSGSLDTQYF
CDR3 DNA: TGTGCCAGCAGCCCCCTCACGAGCGGGAGTTTAGATACGCAGTATTTT